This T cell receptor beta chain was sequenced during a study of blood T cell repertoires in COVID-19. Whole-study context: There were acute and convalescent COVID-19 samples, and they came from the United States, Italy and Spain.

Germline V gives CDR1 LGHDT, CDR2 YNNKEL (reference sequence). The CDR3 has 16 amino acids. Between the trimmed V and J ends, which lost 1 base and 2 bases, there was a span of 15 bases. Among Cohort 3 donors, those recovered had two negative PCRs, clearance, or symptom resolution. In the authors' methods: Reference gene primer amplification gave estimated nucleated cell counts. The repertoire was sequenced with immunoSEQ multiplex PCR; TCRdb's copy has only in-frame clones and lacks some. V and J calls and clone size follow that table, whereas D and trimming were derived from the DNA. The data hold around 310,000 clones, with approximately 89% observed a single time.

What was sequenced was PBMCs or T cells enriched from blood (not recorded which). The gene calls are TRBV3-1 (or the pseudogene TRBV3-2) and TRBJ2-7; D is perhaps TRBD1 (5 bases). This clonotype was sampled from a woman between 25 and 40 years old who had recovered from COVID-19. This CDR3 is CASSQAGARGTYEQYF. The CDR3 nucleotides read TGTGCCAGCAGCCAAGCGGGTGCAAGGGGTACCTACGAGCAGTACTTC.